This T cell receptor beta chain originates from a study of graft-versus-host responses after intestinal transplantation (TCRdb year 2021). About the full investigation: The transplants that recipients received were multivisceral, liver-intestinal, or isolated intestinal. Graft-versus-host and host-versus-graft alloreactive T cell clones were tracked in the graft, circulation and bone marrow after intestinal transplantation using bulk TCR-beta CDR3 sequencing. To identify alloreactive clones, pre-transplant mixed lymphocyte reaction products were sequenced and compared with unstimulated pre-transplant donor and recipient T cells. Every recipient was given anti-thymocyte globulin induction, followed by approximately three years of maintenance tacrolimus and steroids. The cohort enrolled about two dozen intestinal transplant recipients, one of whom was a retransplant, and a few patients without pretransplant specimens were excluded. Donor T cell macrochimerism was defined as a peak of at least 4% donor T cells among recipient peripheral blood mononuclear cells. Samples from a few later patients were sequenced in-house on an Illumina MiSeq with MiXCR processing rather than by the commercial service.

Points the paper makes about the study in general: Conclusions were limited by the relatively low number and heterogeneity of intestinal transplant patients. GvH clones were found in recipient bone marrow, and some of the GvH clones appeared earlier in ileal mucosa or blood, which is consistent with an intestinal mucosal origin. Patients with donor T cell macrochimerism had high GvH to HvG T cell clonal ratios in their allografts. Early after transplant, peak levels of circulating GvH clones were associated with declines in HvG clones.

Receptor amplification or capture employed the immunoSEQ multiplex PCR assay. For most patients, genomic DNA was subjected to high-throughput TCR-beta CDR3 sequencing by Adaptive Biotechnologies. On the authors' methods: Adaptive's ImmunoSEQ software was the source of the TCR sequencing data for 15 to 20 patients, while three other patients were processed with MiXCR and VDJtools. Because the origin of CDR3 nucleotide sequences shared between donor and recipient could not be assigned, those sequences were removed. To be classed as alloreactive, a clone needed at least 2-fold expansion over unstimulated cells and a minimum CFSE-low frequency of 0.002% (template counts) or 0.001% (read counts). Clones detected in sequenced pre-transplant spleen, lymph node, or MLR CFSE-low populations of the donor or recipient were defined as mappable. Cumulative frequency of alloreactive clones was calculated as a percentage of all sequences weighted by copy number. Entries here come from immuneACCESS through TCRdb and include only in-frame sequences with V and J called. Some clones fail to appear in such tables; in the studies checked, an unresolved V gene covers under half of the shortfall, and the cause of the remainder is unknown. V, J and clone size reflect that table, while D and trimming were determined from the DNA. The table for this sample lists 7,300 or so clones; 75% to 90% of them were counted only once. The ten largest clones add up to just under 5% of the sample.

In regard to this clone: Its antigen is not yet known. The sample holds no much larger clone one base away, and base qualities are not on file.

Blood samples were collected up to 4 times in the first month after transplant and then at least monthly when available. CDR1 and CDR2, looked up from the germline V gene, are SNHLY and FYNNEI. V lost 4 bases and J lost 8 bases; the stretch between them is 15 bases long. Its CDR3 holds 14 amino acids, cysteine through phenylalanine. Only the CDR3 DNA stays, 42 bases, in frame from base 1. The rearranged chain carries TRBV2 and TRBJ2-1, with TRBD1 as a weak D call on 6 bases. Specimen: PBMCs, collected 83 days after transplant. The source of this sequence is a human patient who received an intestinal transplant, so some T cells may come from the graft donor. The CDR3 loop reads CASSALRGGDEQFF. The nucleotide sequence is TGTGCCAGCAGTGCCCTCAGGGGTGGCGATGAGCAGTTCTTC.